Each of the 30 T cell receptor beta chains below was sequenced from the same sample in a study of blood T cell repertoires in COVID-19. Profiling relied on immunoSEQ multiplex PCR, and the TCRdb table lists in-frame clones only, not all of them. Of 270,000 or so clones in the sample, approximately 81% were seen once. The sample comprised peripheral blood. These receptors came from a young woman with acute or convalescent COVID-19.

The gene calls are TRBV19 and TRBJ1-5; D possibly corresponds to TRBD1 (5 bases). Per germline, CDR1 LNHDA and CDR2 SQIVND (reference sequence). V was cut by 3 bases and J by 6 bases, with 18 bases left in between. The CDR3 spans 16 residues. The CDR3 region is CASSMGYGGAVQPQHF. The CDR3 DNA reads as TGTGCCAGTAGTATGGGGTACGGCGGGGCTGTTCAGCCCCAGCATTTT.

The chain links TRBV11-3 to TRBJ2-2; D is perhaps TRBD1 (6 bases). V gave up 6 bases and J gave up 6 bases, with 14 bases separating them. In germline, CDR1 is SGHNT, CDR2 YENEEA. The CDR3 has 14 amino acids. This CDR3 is CASSMNRVSGELFF. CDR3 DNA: TGTGCCAGCAGTATGAACAGGGTCTCCGGGGAGCTGTTTTTT.

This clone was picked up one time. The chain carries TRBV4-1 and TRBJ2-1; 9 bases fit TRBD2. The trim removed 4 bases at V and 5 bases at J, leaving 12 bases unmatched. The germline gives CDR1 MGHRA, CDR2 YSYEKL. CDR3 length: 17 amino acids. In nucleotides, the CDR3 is TGCGCCAGCAGCCCCAAGACCCTAGCGGGGAACCACAATGAGCAGTTCTTC. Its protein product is CASSPKTLAGNHNEQFF.

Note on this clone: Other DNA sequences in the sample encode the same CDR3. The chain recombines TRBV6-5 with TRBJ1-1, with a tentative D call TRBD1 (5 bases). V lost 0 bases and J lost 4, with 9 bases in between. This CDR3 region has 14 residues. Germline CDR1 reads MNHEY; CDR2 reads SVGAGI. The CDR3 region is CASSYSGRATEAFF. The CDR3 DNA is TGTGCCAGCAGTTACTCAGGCAGGGCCACTGAAGCTTTCTTT.

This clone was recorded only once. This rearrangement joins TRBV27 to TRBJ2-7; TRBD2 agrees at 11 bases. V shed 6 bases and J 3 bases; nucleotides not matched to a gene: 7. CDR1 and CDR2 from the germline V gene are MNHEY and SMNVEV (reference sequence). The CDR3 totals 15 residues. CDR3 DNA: TGTGCCAGCAGGATCGGGACTAGCGGATACTACGAGCAGTACTTC. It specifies CASRIGTSGYYEQYF.

CDR3 coding DNA: TGTGCCAGCAGCGTATCCCGGTACGGTGAGCAGTTCTTC. It is translated as CASSVSRYGEQFF. The V call is TRBV9, the J call TRBJ2-1, with no clear D. CDR3 size: 13 residues. CDR1 is SGDLS, CDR2 YYNGEE, per germline. Trimming pared 1 base from V and 9 bases from J, leaving 11 bases between.

The CDR3 reads CASRASGTGELFF. CDR3 DNA: TGTGCCAGCAGGGCAAGTGGCACCGGGGAGCTGTTTTTT. V is TRBV6-5 and J is TRBJ2-2; unclear D gene. Germline CDR1 reads MNHEY; CDR2 reads SVGAGI. The CDR3 totals 13 residues. V gave up 6 bases and J gave up 4 bases, with 9 bases separating them.

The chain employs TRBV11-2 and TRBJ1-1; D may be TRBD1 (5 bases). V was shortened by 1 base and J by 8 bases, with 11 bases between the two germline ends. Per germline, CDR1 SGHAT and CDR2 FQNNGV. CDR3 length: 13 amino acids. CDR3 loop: CASSLVAGWEAFF. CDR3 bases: TGTGCCAGCAGCTTAGTCGCAGGGTGGGAAGCTTTCTTT.

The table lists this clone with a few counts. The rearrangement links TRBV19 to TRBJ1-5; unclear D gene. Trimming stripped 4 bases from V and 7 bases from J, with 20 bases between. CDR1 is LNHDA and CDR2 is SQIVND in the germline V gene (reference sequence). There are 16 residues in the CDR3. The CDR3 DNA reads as TGTGCCAGTAGTAATGGGTTCGGGTACCAAAAGCAGCCCCAGCATTTT. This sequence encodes CASSNGFGYQKQPQHF.

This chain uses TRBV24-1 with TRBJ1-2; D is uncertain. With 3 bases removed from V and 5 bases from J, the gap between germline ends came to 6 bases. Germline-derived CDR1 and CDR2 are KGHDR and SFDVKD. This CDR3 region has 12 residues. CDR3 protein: CATSDAGYGYTF. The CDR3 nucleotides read TGTGCCACCAGTGATGCGGGGTATGGCTACACCTTC.

The CDR3 region is CAISEFKLDSYEQYF. CDR3 DNA: TGTGCCATCAGTGAGTTTAAGCTCGACTCCTACGAGCAGTACTTC. The chain carries TRBV10-3 and TRBJ2-7; D unresolved. From germline, CDR1 is ENHRY and CDR2 SYGVKD. The germline V and J ends were trimmed by 1 base and 0 bases, with 10 bases remaining between them. This CDR3 is built from 15 residues.

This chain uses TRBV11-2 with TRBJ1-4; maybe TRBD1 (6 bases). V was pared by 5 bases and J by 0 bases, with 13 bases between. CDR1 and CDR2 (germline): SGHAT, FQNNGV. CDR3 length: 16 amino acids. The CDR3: CASSPGTRATNEKLFF. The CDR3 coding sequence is TGTGCCAGCAGCCCCGGGACAAGGGCAACTAATGAAAAACTGTTTTTT. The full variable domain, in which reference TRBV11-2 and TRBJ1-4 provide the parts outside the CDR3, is EAGVAQSPRYKIIEKRQSVAFWCNPISGHATLYWYQQILGQGPKLLIQFQNNGVVDDSQLPKDRFSAERLKGVDSTLKIQPAKLEDSAVYLCASSPGTRATNEKLFFGSGTQLSVL.

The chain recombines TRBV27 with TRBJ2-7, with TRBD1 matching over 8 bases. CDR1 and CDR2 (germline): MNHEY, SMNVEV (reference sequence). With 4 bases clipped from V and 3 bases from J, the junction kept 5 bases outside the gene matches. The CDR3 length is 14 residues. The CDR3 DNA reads TGTGCCAGCAGTTCCCTCGGACAGGGCTACGAGCAGTACTTC. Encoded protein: CASSSLGQGYEQYF.

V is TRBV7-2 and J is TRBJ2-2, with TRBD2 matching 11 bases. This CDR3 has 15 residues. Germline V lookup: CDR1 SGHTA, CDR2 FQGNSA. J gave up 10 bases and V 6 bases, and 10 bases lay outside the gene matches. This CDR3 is CASSPQLAGGVELFF. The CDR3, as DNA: TGTGCCAGCAGTCCCCAGCTAGCGGGAGGAGTGGAGCTGTTTTTT.

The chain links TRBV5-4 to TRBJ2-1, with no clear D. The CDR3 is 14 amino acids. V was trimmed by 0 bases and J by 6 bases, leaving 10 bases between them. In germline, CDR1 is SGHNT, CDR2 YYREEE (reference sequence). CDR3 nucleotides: TGTGCCAGCAGCTTGGAGAGGTCGAGCAATGAGCAGTTCTTC. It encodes CASSLERSSNEQFF.

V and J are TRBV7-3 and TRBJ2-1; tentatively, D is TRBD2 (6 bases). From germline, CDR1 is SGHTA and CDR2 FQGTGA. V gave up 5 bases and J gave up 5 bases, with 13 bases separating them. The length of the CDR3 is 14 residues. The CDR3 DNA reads TGTGCCAGCAGCCTAGCGCTCACCGACAATGAGCAGTTCTTC. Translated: CASSLALTDNEQFF.

CDR3 bases: TGTGCCAGCAGTCCCGGGACTAGCGGGAGCTATGAGCAGTTCTTC. Translated: CASSPGTSGSYEQFF. The rearrangement joins TRBV27 to TRBJ2-1, with 14 bases that match TRBD2. J was trimmed by 8 bases and V by 5 bases; bases with no gene match: 5. The germline CDR1 and CDR2 sequences are MNHEY and SMNVEV (reference sequence). This CDR3 is built from 15 residues.

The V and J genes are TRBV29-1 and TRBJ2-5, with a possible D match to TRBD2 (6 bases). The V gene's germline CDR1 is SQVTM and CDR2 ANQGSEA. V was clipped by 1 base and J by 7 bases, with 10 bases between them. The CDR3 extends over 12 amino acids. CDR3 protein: CSVEAGAGTQYF. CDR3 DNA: TGCAGCGTTGAAGCGGGAGCGGGGACCCAGTACTTC.

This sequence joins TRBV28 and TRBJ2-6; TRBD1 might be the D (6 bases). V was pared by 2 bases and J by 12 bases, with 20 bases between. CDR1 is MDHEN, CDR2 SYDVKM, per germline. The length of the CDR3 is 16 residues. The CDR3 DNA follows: TGTGCCAGCAGTTTAGGTCCCGGGACACCTTTACTCGTCCTGACTTTC. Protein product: CASSLGPGTPLLVLTF.

The DNA for the CDR3 is TGTGCCATCAGTGTAGCGACTAGCGGTACCTACGAGCAGTACTTC. The encoded protein is CAISVATSGTYEQYF. This rearrangement joins TRBV10-3 to TRBJ2-7; TRBD2 aligns across 9 bases. V shed 4 bases and J 2 bases; nucleotides not matched to a gene: 6. This CDR3 comprises 15 residues. Germline CDR1 ENHRY, CDR2 SYGVKD.

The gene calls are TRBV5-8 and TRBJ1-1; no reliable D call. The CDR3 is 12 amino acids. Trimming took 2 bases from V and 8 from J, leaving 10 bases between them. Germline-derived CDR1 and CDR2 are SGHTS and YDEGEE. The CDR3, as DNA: TGTGCCAGCAGCTTCACCCCTACCGAAGCTTTCTTT. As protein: CASSFTPTEAFF.

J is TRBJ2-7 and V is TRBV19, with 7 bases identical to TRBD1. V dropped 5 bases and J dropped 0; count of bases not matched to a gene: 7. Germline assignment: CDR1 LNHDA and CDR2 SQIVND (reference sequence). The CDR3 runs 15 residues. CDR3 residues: CASSPRTGTSYEQYF. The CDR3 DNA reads TGTGCCAGTAGTCCCCGGACAGGAACCTCCTACGAGCAGTACTTC.

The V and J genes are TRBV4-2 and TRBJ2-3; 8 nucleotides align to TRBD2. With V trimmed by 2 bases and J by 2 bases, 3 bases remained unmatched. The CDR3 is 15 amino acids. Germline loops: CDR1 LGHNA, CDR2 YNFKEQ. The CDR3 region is CASSQREGDTDTQYF. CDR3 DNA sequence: TGTGCCAGCAGCCAACGGGAGGGTGACACAGATACGCAGTATTTT.

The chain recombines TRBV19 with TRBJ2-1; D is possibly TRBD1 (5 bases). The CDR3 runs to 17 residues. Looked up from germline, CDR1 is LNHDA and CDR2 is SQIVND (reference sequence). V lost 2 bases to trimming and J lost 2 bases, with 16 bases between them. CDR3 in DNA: TGTGCCAGTAGTATACCCCGGACACAGGCCCCCTACAATGAGCAGTTCTTC. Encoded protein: CASSIPRTQAPYNEQFF.

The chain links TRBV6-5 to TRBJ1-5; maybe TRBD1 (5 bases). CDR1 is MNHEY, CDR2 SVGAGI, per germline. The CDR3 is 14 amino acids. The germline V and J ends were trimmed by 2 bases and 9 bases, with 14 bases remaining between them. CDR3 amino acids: CASSYGGNGGPQHF. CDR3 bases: TGTGCCAGCAGTTACGGGGGGAATGGAGGGCCCCAGCATTTT.

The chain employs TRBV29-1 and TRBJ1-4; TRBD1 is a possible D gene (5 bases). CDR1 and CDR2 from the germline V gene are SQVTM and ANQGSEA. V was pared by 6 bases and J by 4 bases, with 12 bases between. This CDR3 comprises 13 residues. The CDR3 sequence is CSVSGPDNEKLFF. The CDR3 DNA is TGCAGCGTATCAGGGCCAGATAATGAAAAACTGTTTTTT.

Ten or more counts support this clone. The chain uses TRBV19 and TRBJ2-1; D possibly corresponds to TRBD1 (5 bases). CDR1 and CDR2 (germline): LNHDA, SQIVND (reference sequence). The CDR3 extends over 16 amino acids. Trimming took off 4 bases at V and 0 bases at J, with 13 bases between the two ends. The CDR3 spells CASSTGFAGSYNEQFF. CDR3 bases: TGTGCCAGTAGTACAGGGTTCGCAGGCTCCTACAATGAGCAGTTCTTC.

The CDR3 sequence: CASSLAGASTDTQYF. The CDR3 DNA follows: TGTGCCAGCAGCTTAGCGGGGGCGAGCACAGATACGCAGTATTTT. The V and J genes are TRBV7-8 and TRBJ2-3, with D possibly matching TRBD1 (6 bases). The germline V and J ends were trimmed by 0 bases and 0 bases, with 7 bases remaining between them. Germline-derived CDR1 and CDR2 are SGHVS and FQNEAQ. The CDR3 covers 15 residues. Filled out from reference TRBV7-8 and TRBJ2-3, the complete variable domain reads GAGVSQSPRYKVAKRGQDVALRCDPISGHVSLFWYQQALGQGPEFLTYFQNEAQLDKSGLPSDRFFAERPEGSVSTLKIQRTQQEDSAVYLCASSLAGASTDTQYFGPGTRLTVL.

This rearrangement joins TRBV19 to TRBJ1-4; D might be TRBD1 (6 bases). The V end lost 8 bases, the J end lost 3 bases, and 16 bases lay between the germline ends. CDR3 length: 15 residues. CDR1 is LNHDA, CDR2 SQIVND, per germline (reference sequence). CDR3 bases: TGTGCCAGTCGCCGGGGGGCAGTAGCTAATGAAAAACTGTTTTTT. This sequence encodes CASRRGAVANEKLFF.

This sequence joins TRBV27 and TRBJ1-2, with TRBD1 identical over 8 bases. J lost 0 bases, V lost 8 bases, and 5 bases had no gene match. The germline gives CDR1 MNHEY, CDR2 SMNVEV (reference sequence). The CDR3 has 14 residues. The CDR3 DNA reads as TGTGCCAGCGGGACAGGCCAAGCTAACTATGGCTACACCTTC. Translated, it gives CASGTGQANYGYTF.